This TCR beta chain was retrieved from a study of cytotoxic CD8 clonotypes in ibrutinib-treated CLL. The study, taken as a whole, reports: Clonality grew at ibrutinib response; at progression, it decreased back toward baseline. Contraction or stability on treatment was seen for public clonotypes, which were uncommon.

Library input was 1.5 to 2 micrograms of DNA from cryopreserved PBMCs. The sequencing depth, 1 in 200,000 to 1 in 1 million T cells, was the target. TCRdb's table, derived via immunoSEQ multiplex PCR, lists solely in-frame clones and lacks some. Here the sample spans about 300,000 clones, around 69% being singletons. The CDR3 is 14 amino acids. The trim removed 6 bases at V and 9 bases at J, leaving 10 bases unmatched. Germline-derived CDR1 and CDR2 are MNHEY and SVGAGI. Regarding this clone: Its specificity is not known.

Material: PBMCs, obtained at disease progression, from a patient treated with ibrutinib. The clonotype originates from a human donor with chronic lymphocytic leukemia. This chain uses TRBV6-5 with TRBJ2-1; 8 nucleotides match TRBD1. The CDR3, as DNA: TGTGCCAGCAGAGCGCTGCAGGGGGCTAGTGAGCAGTTCTTC. This sequence encodes CASRALQGASEQFF.